One sample yielded the 12 T cell receptor beta chains listed below, sequenced in a study of T-cell memory formation after mild COVID-19. TCRdb ran MiXCR on the 5' RACE reads and lists one entry per CDR3 protein. The sample carries 250,000 to 350,000 distinct CDR3 sequences, 15% to 20% recorded once. Sequencing used PBMCs or a T cell subset sorted from them (not recorded which). These TCRs come from a man aged 18 to 30 who had mild COVID-19 (a few samples of this study predate the infection). Cell type and time point are not known.

In its sample, this clonotype was seen once. The chain links TRBV6-5 to TRBJ2-7; a weak D match, TRBD1 (6 bases). CDR3 length: 15 residues. Germline-derived CDR1 and CDR2 are MNHEY and SVGAGI. Trimming removed 6 bases at V and 2 bases at J, with 17 bases between. The CDR3 loop reads CASSAVQGTTYEQYF. As DNA, the CDR3 is TGTGCCAGCAGCGCCGTACAGGGAACGACCTACGAGCAGTACTTC.

The table lists this clonotype with a few counts. J is TRBJ2-7 and V is TRBV2, with a tentative D call TRBD1 (6 bases). V was trimmed by 4 bases and J by 7 bases, leaving 8 bases between them. CDR3 length: 11 amino acids. Germline CDR1 and CDR2: SNHLY and FYNNEI. CDR3 sequence: CASSVRGEQYF. CDR3 bases: TGTGCCAGCAGTGTCAGGGGTGAGCAGTACTTC.

This clonotype has more than one count but fewer than ten. The rearrangement links TRBV29-1 to TRBJ2-1; D is ambiguous. The CDR3 covers 12 residues. The V and J ends lost 2 bases and 16 bases respectively, with 18 bases between them. Germline CDR1 and CDR2: SQVTM and ANQGSEA. In nucleotides, the CDR3 is TGCAGCGTTGAAAGGATGGGATTCGAACGTTTCTTC. Protein: CSVERMGFERFF.

This clonotype was seen many times. The chain has TRBV7-3 and TRBJ2-2; TRBD2 is a possible D gene (5 bases). The CDR3 has 14 residues. V lost 5 bases, J lost 2 bases, and 9 bases lay in between. From germline, CDR1 is SGHTA and CDR2 FQGTGA. The CDR3: CASSRTVNTGELFF. For the CDR3, the DNA is TGTGCCAGCAGCCGGACTGTTAACACCGGGGAGCTGTTTTTT.

This clonotype was seen only a few times. The chain has TRBV10-2 and TRBJ2-1, with 8 bases matching TRBD1. This CDR3 is built from 16 residues. V dropped 2 bases and J dropped 6; count of bases not matched to a gene: 9. CDR1 is WSHSY, CDR2 SAAADI, per germline. The CDR3 sequence is CASSEPRTGTGNEQFF. CDR3 DNA: TGCGCCAGCAGTGAGCCTCGGACTGGGACAGGCAATGAGCAGTTCTTC.

This chain joins TRBV7-8 and TRBJ2-5; D possibly corresponds to TRBD2 (6 bases). Germline assignment: CDR1 SGHVS and CDR2 FQNEAQ. V lost 5 bases to trimming and J lost 2 bases, with 24 bases between them. The CDR3 is 18 residues long. CDR3 sequence: CASSQPLGGGDGQETQYF. The CDR3 DNA is TGTGCCAGCAGCCAACCCCTCGGTGGCGGGGACGGTCAAGAGACCCAGTACTTC.

The chain joins TRBV5-6 to TRBJ2-7; D may be TRBD2 (7 bases). The CDR3 spans 12 residues. V was shortened by 7 bases and J by 3 bases, with 11 bases between the two germline ends. Germline lookup yields CDR1 SGHDT and CDR2 YYEEEE. CDR3 sequence: CASGGGSYEQYF. CDR3 coding DNA: TGTGCCAGCGGCGGGGGCAGCTACGAGCAGTACTTC.

The chain links TRBV7-3 to TRBJ1-1; no clear D. The germline CDR1 and CDR2 sequences are SGHTA and FQGTGA. There are 13 residues in the CDR3. The ends were cut back, 6 bases at V and 4 bases at J, with 12 bases in the middle. This CDR3 reads CASSFSDATEAFF. In DNA, the CDR3 is TGTGCCAGCAGTTTTAGCGACGCCACTGAAGCTTTCTTT.

The chain has TRBV18 and TRBJ2-7; D unresolved. Germline V gene sequence: CDR1 KGHSH, CDR2 LQKENI. V lost 6 bases and J lost 3, with 12 bases in between. This CDR3 region has 13 residues. The CDR3 nucleotides are TGTGCCAGCTCTCAAGGTACCCTCTACGAGCAGTACTTC. Translation: CASSQGTLYEQYF.

This clonotype was detected only a few times. This chain links TRBV5-1 with TRBJ1-1; 7 bases map to TRBD1. The CDR3 loop spans 14 amino acids. Trimming removed 2 bases from V and 7 bases from J; junction bases left unmatched: 8. Germline V CDR1 and CDR2: SGHRS, YFSETQ. The CDR3 DNA reads as TGCGCCAGCAGCTTACCGGGACAGATAGGTGAAGCTTTCTTT. Translating gives CASSLPGQIGEAFF.

The CDR3 coding sequence is TGTGCCAGCAGTCCTACTAGGACGTCAGAGACCCAGTACTTC. Translation gives CASSPTRTSETQYF. The genes are TRBV12-3 or TRBV12-4 and TRBJ2-5; TRBD2 is a possible D gene (5 bases). Deletions cut 5 bases from V and 4 bases from J, with 14 bases between. This CDR3 spans 14 amino acids.

This sequence joins TRBV2 and TRBJ1-1; 8 nucleotides agree with TRBD1. CDR3 length: 14 residues. V was pared by 10 bases and J by 0 bases, with 7 bases of the junction left unmatched. From germline, CDR1 is SNHLY and CDR2 FYNNEI. CDR3 region: CANPRTGMNTEAFF. DNA for the CDR3: TGTGCCAACCCTAGGACAGGGATGAACACTGAAGCTTTCTTT.